This TCR beta chain emerged from a study of CD8+ T cells in alopecia areata. Findings of the study overall: Sharing of TCR sequences between patients (possibly for HLA-related reasons) was less clear than in mice. Especially in alopecia totalis/universalis, lesional scalp showed greater clonality than normal scalp did. Scalp samples also contribute reads from the resident alphabeta T cells found in normal skin.

Cell sorting on a FACSAria was used to separate CD4+ and CD8+ T cells from the PBMCs. This clone was seen many times. The antigen remains undetermined. As the sequencing template, cDNA was produced by extracting RNA and reverse transcribing it. The method was immunoSEQ multiplex PCR; TCRdb's version includes in-frame clones alone and lacks a portion of them. This sample carries 150,000 to 200,000 clones, roughly 50% of them seen once, and the ten largest clones take approximately 4.8%. The sample taken for sequencing was CD4+ T cells sorted from blood. This sequence originates from a human donor in good health.

CDR3 loop: CASSRTLRSNEQFF. CDR3 DNA: TGTGCCAGCAGTAGGACTTTGCGGAGCAATGAGCAGTTCTTC. The rearrangement uses TRBV6-5 and TRBJ2-1; a possible D gene is TRBD2 (5 bases). Germline V gene lookup returns CDR1 MNHEY and CDR2 SVGAGI. Deletions cut 5 bases from V and 6 bases from J, with 14 bases between. This CDR3 has 14 amino acids.